This is a list of T cell receptor beta chains from one sample in a study of blood T cell repertoires in COVID-19. Only in-frame clones appear in the TCRdb table, and some are missing; sequencing was by immunoSEQ multiplex PCR. This sample has approximately 250,000 clones, with 91% found just once. The source material was PBMCs or T cells enriched from blood (not recorded which). Receptors were obtained from a man between 40 and 49 years old who had been exposed to COVID-19. CDR3s include the opening cysteine and the closing phenylalanine or tryptophan. The order of the fields is J gene, D gene, V gene, clone size, CDR3 DNA, CDR3 protein. D genes are given only for firm matches. The size entry is marked missing in some rows and otherwise reads once, few, many or a size class.

TRBJ1-5 | TRBD1 | TRBV11-2 | . | TGTGCCAGCAGCTTGGGCCCTGACAGGGTGGGCAATCAGCCCCAGCATTTT | CASSLGPDRVGNQPQHF
TRBJ1-1 | . | TRBV27 | . | TGTGCCAGCAGTTTTTATAACACAGGGACTGAAGCTTTCTTT | CASSFYNTGTEAFF
TRBJ2-7 | . | TRBV28 | . | TGTGCCAGCAACCCCACAGGGCCCTACGAGCAGTACTTC | CASNPTGPYEQYF
TRBJ1-5 | . | TRBV6-4 | . | TGTGCCAGCAGTGACCGGGGGGCGAATCAGCCCCAGCATTTT | CASSDRGANQPQHF
TRBJ1-4 | TRBD1 | TRBV7-8 | . | TGTGCCAGCAGCTTAGTCCGTTGGGGACAGGCTAATGAAAAACTGTTTTTT | CASSLVRWGQANEKLFF
TRBJ2-1 | TRBD2 | TRBV19 | . | TGTGCCAGTCGGCGGGAGGGGCGCAGAGAGAATGAGCAGTTCTTC | CASRREGRRENEQFF
TRBJ2-1 | TRBD2 | TRBV6-5 | . | TGTGCCAGCAGCTGGGGGACTAGCTATGAGCAGTTCTTC | CASSWGTSYEQFF
TRBJ2-5 | TRBD1 | TRBV10-2 | . | TGCGCCAGCAGTGAGTTTCCCCCAGGGGGCGCGGAGACCCAGTACTTC | CASSEFPPGGAETQYF
TRBJ1-1 | TRBD1 | TRBV7-9 | . | TGTGCCAGCAGCTTAGTGGGACAGGGGAATACTGAAGCTTTCTTT | CASSLVGQGNTEAFF
TRBJ2-5 | . | TRBV9 | . | TGTGCCAGCAGCCCACCGGGATCCCTTCAAGAGACCCAGTACTTC | CASSPPGSLQETQYF
TRBJ1-5 | . | TRBV19 | . | TGTGCCAGTAGTCGAAAAGAACGGCAGCCCCAGCATTTT | CASSRKERQPQHF
TRBJ1-5 | . | TRBV24-1 | . | TGTGCCACCAGTGATCGCGGAGATCAGCCCCAGCATTTT | CATSDRGDQPQHF
TRBJ2-1 | . | TRBV19 | . | TGTGCCAGTATCGCAGGGGCCCTCACCTACAATGAGCAGTTCTTC | CASIAGALTYNEQFF
TRBJ1-1 | . | TRBV5-1 | . | TGCGCCAGCGGTAAGATTGCAGGGAACACTGAAGCTTTCTTT | CASGKIAGNTEAFF
TRBJ2-1 | TRBD2 | TRBV2 | . | TGTGCCAGCAGGTGGACTAGCGGAGCCTCCTACAATGAGCAGTTCTTC | CASRWTSGASYNEQFF
TRBJ2-4 | . | TRBV3-1/TRBV3-2 | . | TGTGCCAGCAGCCTTAAACAGACTAGTTCGCACATTCAGTACTTC | CASSLKQTSSHIQYF
TRBJ1-1 | TRBD1 | TRBV19 | . | TGTGCCAGTTCCGAACGATGGGACAGGGTCACTGAAGCTTTCTTT | CASSERWDRVTEAFF
TRBJ2-7 | TRBD1 | TRBV18 | . | TGTGCCAGCTCACCATACGGACAGGGCGGCGACGAGCAGTACTTC | CASSPYGQGGDEQYF
TRBJ1-6 | TRBD1 | TRBV27 | . | TGTGCCAGCGACCTCAGGGGGGAGGTAGTTGATTCACCCCTCCACTTT | CASDLRGEVVDSPLHF
TRBJ1-3 | . | TRBV27 | once | TGTGCCAGCAGTTTATACCGAGGATCTGGAAACACCATATATTTT | CASSLYRGSGNTIYF
TRBJ2-3 | . | TRBV9 | . | TGTGCCAGCAGCGGCGGCTTCCAAGAAGATACGCAGTATTTT | CASSGGFQEDTQYF
TRBJ1-1 | TRBD1 | TRBV28 | few | TGTGCCAGCAGGTACAGGGGAAGTGGCACTGAAGCTTTCTTT | CASRYRGSGTEAFF
TRBJ1-1 | TRBD1 | TRBV30 | . | TGTGCCTGGGAGATCGGGATGACAGGGGGGAACACTGAAGCTTTCTTT | CAWEIGMTGGNTEAFF
TRBJ2-1 | . | TRBV9 | . | TGTGCCAGCAGCGACCAGGGATTGACCTACAATGAGCAGTTCTTC | CASSDQGLTYNEQFF
TRBJ2-1 | . | TRBV19 | . | TGTGCCAGTACATCGCGGGGTTACAATGAGCAGTTCTTC | CASTSRGYNEQFF
TRBJ2-3 | TRBD2 | TRBV7-3 | . | TGTGCCAGCAGCCACCTAGCGGGAGCAGATACGCAGTATTTT | CASSHLAGADTQYF